The 27 T cell receptor beta chains in this list originate from one sample, sequenced in a study of blood T cell repertoires in COVID-19 (dated by TCRdb to about 2020). The library came from the immunoSEQ multiplex PCR assay. The source is immuneACCESS, and TCRdb retained only in-frame sequences with V and J called. Part of the clones is not carried over; for the studies checked, unresolved V genes explain less than half of this, and the remainder is unexplained. The sample profile shows some 200,000 clones; under 90% of them were found once. Together, the top ten hold 3.5% to 4.5% of the sample. Sequencing was performed on peripheral blood. The receptors shown here come from a man aged 45-65 years with acute or convalescent COVID-19.

The chain is built from TRBV25-1 and TRBJ2-3; D perhaps matches TRBD2 (5 bases). CDR1 is MGHDK, CDR2 SYGVNS, per germline. There are 14 residues in the CDR3. Trimming removed 8 bases from V and 4 bases from J, with 16 bases in between. The CDR3 coding sequence is TGTGCCAGCGGCTCCTCAGGAGGCCCAGATACGCAGTATTTT. Translation gives CASGSSGGPDTQYF.

The rearrangement links TRBV23-1 to TRBJ1-5; D ambiguous. TRBV23-1 is reported as an ORF; its role is uncertain. This CDR3 is 12 amino acids long. V shed 2 bases and J shed 5 bases, with 4 bases lying between them. The CDR3 DNA is TGCGCCAGCAGTCAACCCTATCAGCCCCAGCATTTT. This sequence encodes CASSQPYQPQHF.

This rearrangement joins TRBV3-1 (or the pseudogene TRBV3-2) to TRBJ1-3; no firm D call. Germline lookup yields CDR1 LGHDT and CDR2 YNNKEL (reference sequence). Trimming removed 1 base at V and 2 bases at J, with 6 bases between. CDR3 length: 14 residues. CDR3 residues: CASSQGQTGNTIYF. The CDR3 nucleotides are TGTGCCAGCAGCCAAGGGCAGACTGGAAACACCATATATTTT.

The chain employs TRBV7-8 and TRBJ1-4; D gene uncertain. The germline V and J ends were trimmed by 1 base and 3 bases, with 9 bases remaining between them. Germline V gene lookup returns CDR1 SGHVS and CDR2 FQNEAQ. This CDR3 has 15 residues. The CDR3: CASSLVSLPNEKLFF. The CDR3 DNA reads TGTGCCAGCAGCTTAGTTTCCCTACCTAATGAAAAACTGTTTTTT.

The rearrangement uses TRBV3-1 (or the pseudogene TRBV3-2) and TRBJ2-1; TRBD1 aligns across 8 bases. Germline-derived CDR1 and CDR2 are LGHDT and YNNKEL (reference sequence). The CDR3 has 16 amino acids. The junction had 8 bases not matched to a gene; V was cut back by 1 base and J by 6 bases. Written as DNA, the CDR3 is TGTGCCAGCAGCCAAGTGGACAGGGATCCTCTCAATGAGCAGTTCTTC. Translation: CASSQVDRDPLNEQFF.

The rearrangement joins TRBV18 to TRBJ2-3, with 7 bases aligning to TRBD2. CDR1 and CDR2 (germline): KGHSH, LQKENI. The CDR3 is made up of 13 amino acids. V dropped 3 bases and J dropped 5; count of bases not matched to a gene: 2. The DNA for the CDR3 is TGTGCCAGCTCACCCGCGGGGGTAGATACGCAGTATTTT. It yields the protein CASSPAGVDTQYF.

This clone was seen just once. The gene calls are TRBV11-2 and TRBJ1-2; a possible D gene is TRBD1 (6 bases). V was clipped by 5 bases and J by 4 bases, with 11 bases between them. CDR1 and CDR2 from the germline V gene are SGHAT and FQNNGV. This CDR3 has 13 residues. The CDR3 reads CASSPLGAYGYTF. The CDR3, as DNA: TGTGCCAGCAGCCCCCTGGGGGCCTATGGCTACACCTTC.

The J gene is TRBJ1-6, the V gene TRBV2, with TRBD1 matching 10 bases. The CDR3 consists of 16 residues. CDR1 is SNHLY, CDR2 FYNNEI, per germline. Trimming cost V 8 bases and J 7 bases; bases outside gene matches: 11. The CDR3 loop reads CASRVGQGIGNSPLHF. Here the CDR3 DNA reads TGTGCCAGCCGCGTGGGACAGGGGATTGGGAATTCACCCCTCCACTTT.

This clone was seen once. The chain carries TRBV19 and TRBJ1-1, with 7 bases identical to TRBD1. This CDR3 spans 13 amino acids. Germline trimming cut 10 bases from V and 4 bases from J; bases unmatched to any gene: 9. From germline, CDR1 is LNHDA and CDR2 SQIVND (reference sequence). CDR3 nucleotide sequence: TGTGCCACCCGGGACAGTAGGAGCACTGAAGCTTTCTTT. This encodes CATRDSRSTEAFF.

The V and J genes are TRBV4-1 and TRBJ1-5; D is uncertain. Germline values: CDR1 MGHRA, CDR2 YSYEKL. V gave up 1 base and J gave up 10 bases, with 8 bases separating them. The CDR3 runs 12 residues. CDR3 region: CASSQGSSPQHF. The CDR3 DNA follows: TGCGCCAGCAGCCAAGGATCGAGCCCCCAGCATTTT.

The chain has TRBV6-5 and TRBJ1-4; 9 bases are a match to TRBD1. In germline, CDR1 is MNHEY, CDR2 SVGAGI. The CDR3 is made up of 14 amino acids. Trimming cost V 5 bases and J 10 bases; bases outside gene matches: 8. The CDR3 sequence: CASSPDRGGGKLFF. The CDR3 bases are TGTGCCAGCAGTCCGGACAGGGGAGGGGGAAAACTGTTTTTT.

The CDR3 DNA is TGCGCCAGCAGCTTGGCCGCAGGCATGAACACTGAAGCTTTCTTT. Its translation: CASSLAAGMNTEAFF. The chain joins TRBV5-1 to TRBJ1-1; no clear D. CDR3 length: 15 residues. The V gene lost 0 bases and the J gene lost 0 bases, with 9 bases spanning the gap. From germline, CDR1 is SGHRS and CDR2 YFSETQ.

This rearrangement joins TRBV5-1 to TRBJ2-3; TRBD2 agrees at 10 bases. The CDR3 contains 17 residues. The germline gives CDR1 SGHRS, CDR2 YFSETQ. V lost 3 bases to trimming and J lost 2 bases; unmatched junction nucleotides: 9. The CDR3 region has the DNA TGCGCCAGCAGCTCGTTAGGGCTAGCGGGGGCCACAGATACGCAGTATTTT. The encoded protein is CASSSLGLAGATDTQYF. The whole variable domain, remainder taken from reference TRBV5-1 and TRBJ2-3, is KAGVTQTPRYLIKTRGQQVTLSCSPISGHRSVSWYQQTPGQGLQFLFEYFSETQRNKGNFPGRFSGRQFSNSRSEMNVSTLELGDSALYLCASSSLGLAGATDTQYFGPGTRLTVL.

This clone was detected only a few times. The chain has TRBV5-1 and TRBJ2-7; TRBD1 agrees at 8 bases. V lost 5 bases and J lost 3; bases outside the gene matches: 13. Germline CDR1 is SGHRS and CDR2 is YFSETQ. The CDR3 has 16 amino acids. Written as DNA, the CDR3 is TGCGCCAGCAGTTTCTCAGGACAGGGTGGGAGCTACGAGCAGTACTTC. As protein: CASSFSGQGGSYEQYF.

The rearrangement links TRBV29-1 to TRBJ1-2, with D maybe TRBD1 (6 bases). From germline, CDR1 is SQVTM and CDR2 ANQGSEA. The CDR3 totals 11 residues. Trimming pared 6 bases from V and 5 bases from J, leaving 10 bases between. The CDR3: CSVRGGYGYTF. In DNA form, the CDR3 reads TGCAGCGTCCGAGGGGGTTATGGCTACACCTTC.

The chain combines TRBV2 with TRBJ2-3; TRBD2 matches at 12 bases. Trimming took 7 bases from V and 3 from J; bases not matched to a gene: 11. The CDR3 runs 17 residues. CDR1 and CDR2 (germline): SNHLY, FYNNEI. CDR3 nucleotide sequence: TGTGCCAGCACCCTACTACTAGCGGGGGGTAGAACAGATACGCAGTATTTT. This sequence encodes CASTLLLAGGRTDTQYF.

This clone came up once. The chain couples TRBV7-6 to TRBJ1-2; D not certain. The V end lost 1 base, the J end lost 2 bases, and 11 bases lay between the germline ends. CDR1 is SGHVS and CDR2 is FNYEAQ in the germline V gene. The CDR3 totals 15 residues. The CDR3 protein is CASSLVAGANYGYTF. CDR3 coding DNA: TGTGCCAGCAGCTTAGTCGCGGGAGCGAACTATGGCTACACCTTC.

The chain joins TRBV9 to TRBJ1-2; no definite D call. V was clipped by 4 bases and J by 4 bases, with 14 bases between them. CDR3 length: 14 residues. CDR1 and CDR2 (germline): SGDLS, YYNGEE. CDR3 sequence: CASSSRLSSYGYTF. CDR3 coding DNA: TGTGCCAGCAGCTCCAGGCTGTCCTCCTATGGCTACACCTTC.

The chain joins TRBV10-2 to TRBJ1-6, with D maybe TRBD1 (6 bases). Germline V gene data show CDR1 as WSHSY and CDR2 as SAAADI. The V end was cut by 3 bases, the J end by 6 bases, with 15 bases between. CDR3 size: 16 residues. The CDR3 sequence is CASSDPPGHTNSPLHF. CDR3 DNA sequence: TGCGCCAGCAGTGACCCACCGGGACATACTAATTCACCCCTCCACTTT.

In DNA, the CDR3 is TGCGCCAGCAGCCAAGATAGTCGATATACAGGGGCGGACCTCTATGGCTACACCTTC. Amino acid sequence: CASSQDSRYTGADLYGYTF. The rearrangement links TRBV4-1 to TRBJ1-2; TRBD1 agrees at 7 bases. V dropped 0 bases and J dropped 4; count of bases not matched to a gene: 17. This CDR3 is 19 amino acids long. The germline V gene has CDR1 MGHRA and CDR2 YSYEKL.

This clone has just one count. The V gene is TRBV5-1, the J gene TRBJ1-5; 7 bases are shared with TRBD1. The CDR3 covers 15 residues. Germline CDR1 reads SGHRS; CDR2 reads YFSETQ. Trimming removed 4 bases from V and 7 bases from J; junction bases left unmatched: 11. The CDR3 loop reads CASSPGQDVSQPQHF. For the CDR3, the DNA is TGCGCCAGCAGCCCAGGACAGGATGTGTCCCAGCCCCAGCATTTT.

CDR3 region: CASTHQGSLNTEAFF. The CDR3 DNA reads as TGTGCCAGCACCCATCAAGGGAGCCTGAACACTGAAGCTTTCTTT. This chain joins TRBV6-5 and TRBJ1-1; unclear D gene. CDR1 and CDR2 from the germline V gene are MNHEY and SVGAGI. CDR3 length: 15 amino acids. V lost 7 bases and J 0 bases, leaving 15 bases between the germline ends.

This chain links TRBV6-5 with TRBJ1-1; tentatively, D is TRBD1 (6 bases). The length of the CDR3 is 11 residues. Germline CDR1 and CDR2: MNHEY and SVGAGI. Trimming took 7 bases from V and 6 from J, leaving 9 bases between them. CDR3 coding DNA: TGTGCCAGCAATGGGGGCTCTGAAGCTTTCTTT. It is translated as CASNGGSEAFF.

CDR3 DNA: TGTGCCAGCAGCTTAGGGCCAGGGGGACAGGGGGCCTATGGCTACACCTTC. It yields the protein CASSLGPGGQGAYGYTF. The V call is TRBV7-2, the J call TRBJ1-2; TRBD1 matches at 12 bases. CDR3 size: 17 residues. V gave up 1 base and J gave up 4 bases; unmatched junction bases: 7. Per germline, CDR1 SGHTA and CDR2 FQGNSA.

This clone was seen just once. The rearrangement links TRBV30 to TRBJ1-2, with D possibly matching TRBD1 (5 bases). Germline-derived CDR1 and CDR2 are GTSNPN and SVGIG (reference sequence). The CDR3 covers 12 residues. Trimming pared 1 base from V and 8 bases from J, leaving 11 bases between. This chain's CDR3 is CAWSESRAGYTF. In nucleotides, the CDR3 is TGTGCCTGGAGTGAGTCCAGGGCCGGCTACACCTTC.

The rearrangement joins TRBV5-1 to TRBJ1-1; 7 nucleotides match TRBD1. Germline CDR1 is SGHRS and CDR2 is YFSETQ. The J segment lost 10 bases and the V segment lost 1 base, leaving 10 bases of the junction unmatched. The CDR3 runs to 14 residues. Here the CDR3 reads CASSLSEIQGGAFF. The CDR3 nucleotides are TGCGCCAGCAGCTTGTCAGAGATCCAGGGGGGAGCTTTCTTT.

This chain joins TRBV7-3 and TRBJ2-6, with D perhaps matching TRBD2 (5 bases). Germline assignment: CDR1 SGHTA and CDR2 FQGTGA. This CDR3 region has 16 residues. Trimming cost V 0 bases and J 4 bases, with 10 bases left between them. CDR3 residues: CASSLTGTGGANVLTF. Here the CDR3 DNA reads TGTGCCAGCAGCTTAACCGGCACGGGAGGGGCCAACGTCCTGACTTTC.